Shown below are 32 T cell receptor beta chains from a single sample sequenced in a study of T cells in Graves' hyperthyroidism and ophthalmopathy. Amplified TCR beta CDR3 regions came from RNA transcripts. The study used the HTBI primer set for a first-round RT-PCR of the TCR CDR3. Each CDR3 protein gets one entry after TCRdb re-called the multiplex PCR reads with MiXCR. Among 300,000 to 450,000 distinct CDR3 sequences, about 18% were seen once, and the ten largest hold around two fifths. What was sequenced was blood. The receptors stem from a man aged 18-30 years with Graves' ophthalmopathy.

This clonotype came up a few times. The chain carries TRBV6-1 and TRBJ2-3, with 8 positions matching TRBD2. V gave up 6 bases and J gave up 5 bases; unmatched junction bases: 16. Germline V lookup: CDR1 MNHNS, CDR2 SASEGT. The CDR3 has 17 amino acids. The CDR3 nucleotides are TGTGCCAGCAGCCTCACGGGGGGGCAGAGGGTTATAGATACGCAGTATTTT. As protein: CASSLTGGQRVIDTQYF.

The chain employs TRBV6-2 or TRBV6-3 and TRBJ2-1, with 8 bases matching TRBD2. J was trimmed by 7 bases and V by 5 bases; bases with no gene match: 10. Germline CDR1 MNHEY, CDR2 SVGEGT. The CDR3 totals 15 residues. This chain's CDR3 is CASSGAGGLFNEQFF. The CDR3 DNA reads as TGTGCCAGCAGTGGCGCGGGGGGCTTGTTTAATGAGCAGTTCTTC.

The CDR3, as DNA: TGTGCCAGCAATTGGGTTTGGGGGGGGACGGAGACCCAGTACTTC. As protein: CASNWVWGGTETQYF. This sequence joins TRBV6-1 and TRBJ2-5; 7 positions agree with TRBD2. The CDR3 has 15 residues. J gave up 5 bases and V 7 bases, and 13 bases lay outside the gene matches. Germline loops: CDR1 MNHNS, CDR2 SASEGT.

This clonotype has a count of ten or more. The chain combines TRBV7-9 with TRBJ2-1; D unclear. The germline V and J ends were trimmed by 0 bases and 6 bases, with 3 bases remaining between them. CDR1 and CDR2 (germline): SEHNR, FQNEAQ (reference sequence). The CDR3 is made up of 12 amino acids. In DNA, the CDR3 is TGTGCCAGCAGCTTAGCGCGCAATGAGCAGTTCTTC. It encodes CASSLARNEQFF.

This clonotype was detected ten times or more. This chain connects TRBV11-2 to TRBJ1-2; D remains unclear. The CDR3 runs 12 residues. Looked up from germline, CDR1 is SGHAT and CDR2 is FQNNGV. V gave up 3 bases and J gave up 4 bases, with 6 bases separating them. In DNA form, the CDR3 reads TGTGCCAGCAGCTTTCCAGGCTATGGCTACACCTTC. Its protein is CASSFPGYGYTF.

This clonotype was seen at least ten times. The CDR3 sequence is CASSQRAADTQYF. The CDR3 nucleotides are TGTGCCAGCAGCCAACGAGCCGCAGATACGCAGTATTTT. J is TRBJ2-3 and V is TRBV3-1, with D unclear. There are 13 residues in the CDR3. Germline values: CDR1 LGHDT, CDR2 YNNKEL (reference sequence). Between the trimmed V and J ends, which lost 2 bases and 4 bases, there was a span of 7 bases.

The chain recombines TRBV12-3 or TRBV12-4 with TRBJ1-4; TRBD1 matches at 9 bases. The ends lost 5 bases at V and 7 bases at J; junction bases unmatched: 8. This CDR3 has 15 amino acids. In DNA, the CDR3 is TGTGCCAGCAGTGAGACCGACAGGGGGGGTGAAAAACTGTTTTTT. Translated: CASSETDRGGEKLFF.

The chain recombines TRBV6-1 with TRBJ2-1, with 11 nucleotides matching TRBD1. With V trimmed by 7 bases and J by 6 bases, 5 bases remained unmatched. CDR3 size: 14 residues. The germline gives CDR1 MNHNS, CDR2 SASEGT. The CDR3: CASNPGQGGNEQFF. The CDR3 DNA follows: TGTGCCAGCAACCCGGGACAGGGGGGCAATGAGCAGTTCTTC.

This chain uses TRBV18 with TRBJ1-5; perhaps TRBD1 as D (5 bases). The CDR3 runs to 17 residues. V dropped 2 bases and J dropped 0 bases, with 14 bases sitting between them. The V gene's germline CDR1 is KGHSH and CDR2 LQKENI. CDR3: CASSPAAGTDSNQPQHF. CDR3 sequence (DNA): TGTGCCAGCTCACCAGCAGCCGGGACGGATAGCAATCAGCCCCAGCATTTT.

At least ten counts were recorded for this clonotype. V is TRBV3-1 and J is TRBJ2-5; no reliable D call. Germline V CDR1 and CDR2: LGHDT, YNNKEL (reference sequence). The V gene lost 1 base and the J gene lost 5 bases, with 5 bases spanning the gap. CDR3 length: 12 residues. The CDR3 sequence is CASSQVKETQYF. CDR3 in DNA: TGTGCCAGCAGCCAAGTAAAGGAGACCCAGTACTTC.

This clonotype has just a few counts. The J gene is TRBJ1-5, the V gene TRBV18, with TRBD1 as a possible D gene (5 bases). The CDR3 extends over 13 amino acids. The germline V gene has CDR1 KGHSH and CDR2 LQKENI. With 6 bases removed from V and 4 bases from J, the gap between germline ends came to 10 bases. The CDR3 coding sequence is TGTGCCAGCTCCCGGGACCAAAATCAGCCCCAGCATTTT. The encoded protein is CASSRDQNQPQHF.

The gene calls are TRBV24-1 and TRBJ2-3; no reliable D call. The CDR3 is made up of 13 amino acids. Germline CDR1 reads KGHDR; CDR2 reads SFDVKD. The V and J ends lost 6 bases and 4 bases respectively, with 10 bases between them. Here the CDR3 DNA reads TGTGCCACCAGTACCCTTGACCCAGATACGCAGTATTTT. Translating gives CATSTLDPDTQYF.

With regard to this clonotype: A clone one base away is much larger, so this may be a read error. This CDR3 reads CASSFRTGATRETQYF. In DNA, the CDR3 is TGTGCCAGCAGTTTTAGGACAGGGGCCACCCGGGAGACCCAGTACTTC. The V and J genes are TRBV27 and TRBJ2-5, with 9 bases aligning to TRBD1. The V and J ends lost 3 bases and 5 bases, in that order; junction bases with no gene match: 10. From germline, CDR1 is MNHEY and CDR2 SMNVEV (reference sequence). The CDR3 is made up of 16 amino acids.

This clonotype was seen many times. The rearrangement uses TRBV7-9 and TRBJ2-2; D gene uncertain. The CDR3 runs 12 residues. Germline V gene lookup returns CDR1 SEHNR and CDR2 FQNEAQ (reference sequence). Trimming took off 5 bases at V and 6 bases at J, with 7 bases between the two ends. DNA of the CDR3: TGTGCCAGCAGCCCCGCTGCCGGGGAGCTGTTTTTT. It is translated as CASSPAAGELFF.

This clonotype was counted many times. The chain is built from TRBV2 and TRBJ2-3; 9 bases line up with TRBD2. CDR3 size: 15 residues. Germline V lookup: CDR1 SNHLY, CDR2 FYNNEI. The ends lost 5 bases at V and 1 base at J; junction bases unmatched: 4. CDR3 protein: CASSSGGYRTDTQYF. In nucleotides, the CDR3 is TGTGCCAGCAGTAGCGGGGGGTACCGCACAGATACGCAGTATTTT.

On this clonotype itself: A much bigger clone sits one base away, suggesting this may be a read error. V usage is TRBV5-6 and J usage is TRBJ1-1; D not certain. The CDR3 has 13 residues. Deletions cut 3 bases from V and 8 bases from J, with 14 bases between. From germline, CDR1 is SGHDT and CDR2 YYEEEE. CDR3 sequence (DNA): TGTGCCAGCAGCTCCACTCCCTCCCCGGAAGCTTTCTTT. Translated: CASSSTPSPEAFF.

The table lists this clonotype with many counts. This chain joins TRBV7-8 and TRBJ1-2; weak D call: TRBD1 (5 bases). V was shortened by 1 base and J by 3 bases, with 18 bases between the two germline ends. This CDR3 comprises 17 residues. The germline CDR1 and CDR2 sequences are SGHVS and FQNEAQ. DNA for the CDR3: TGTGCCAGCAGCTTAGAAGCGAAGGGCCCGGGGGACTATGGCTACACCTTC. Translated, it gives CASSLEAKGPGDYGYTF.

The sample holds a few counts of this clonotype. The gene calls are TRBV6-1 and TRBJ2-3; 9 positions match TRBD1. J was trimmed by 5 bases and V by 5 bases; bases with no gene match: 8. CDR3 length: 15 residues. The germline V gene encodes CDR1 MNHNS and CDR2 SASEGT. CDR3 loop: CASSSIQGAVDTQYF. The CDR3 region has the DNA TGTGCCAGCAGTTCCATACAGGGGGCGGTAGATACGCAGTATTTT.

This clonotype was counted at least ten times. The chain links TRBV3-1 to TRBJ1-1; no reliable D call. Trimming removed 0 bases from V and 3 bases from J, with 8 bases in between. The CDR3 sequence is 14 residues long. Per the germline V gene, CDR1 is LGHDT and CDR2 is YNNKEL (reference sequence). CDR3: CASSQDTSHTEAFF. The CDR3 coding sequence is TGTGCCAGCAGCCAAGACACCAGTCACACTGAAGCTTTCTTT.

This clonotype was observed many times. V is TRBV2 and J is TRBJ2-1; TRBD2 agrees at 9 bases. The CDR3 runs to 15 residues. J was trimmed by 10 bases and V by 3 bases; bases with no gene match: 10. CDR1 and CDR2 from the germline V gene are SNHLY and FYNNEI. The CDR3 coding sequence is TGTGCCAGCAGTGAGTGGCCTAGCGGGGTAGAAGAGCAGTTCTTC. Its translation is CASSEWPSGVEEQFF. Complete variable domain (other parts from reference TRBV2 and TRBJ2-1): EPEVTQTPSHQVTQMGQEVILRCVPISNHLYFYWYRQILGQKVEFLVSFYNNEISEKSEIFDDQFSVERPDGSNFTLKIRSTKLEDSAMYFCASSEWPSGVEEQFFGPGTRLTVL.

This clonotype was seen a few times. This chain joins TRBV6-1 and TRBJ1-2; D is perhaps TRBD1 (5 bases). The V gene lost 4 bases and the J gene lost 5 bases, with 11 bases spanning the gap. Germline CDR1 is MNHNS and CDR2 is SASEGT. There are 13 residues in the CDR3. CDR3 amino acids: CASSVVREYGYTF. CDR3 coding DNA: TGTGCCAGCAGTGTGGTCAGGGAGTATGGCTACACCTTC.

This clonotype was found many times. In DNA form, the CDR3 reads TGTGCCAGCAGTTTGGGCCCAGAGACCCAGTACTTC. This gives the protein CASSLGPETQYF. The chain employs TRBV12-3 or TRBV12-4 and TRBJ2-5, with D unresolved. V gave up 3 bases and J gave up 4 bases, with 6 bases separating them. CDR3 length: 12 amino acids.

The J gene is TRBJ2-1, the V gene TRBV5-1; 14 nucleotides match TRBD2. The germline V gene has CDR1 SGHRS and CDR2 YFSETQ. This CDR3 contains 15 residues. The V gene end was trimmed by 2 bases and the J gene end by 10 bases; junction bases not matched to a gene: 5. The CDR3 loop reads CASSFRLAGGPEQFF. CDR3 nucleotide sequence: TGCGCCAGCAGCTTCCGACTAGCGGGGGGGCCCGAGCAGTTCTTC. The whole variable domain, filled in from reference TRBV5-1 and TRBJ2-1, reads KAGVTQTPRYLIKTRGQQVTLSCSPISGHRSVSWYQQTPGQGLQFLFEYFSETQRNKGNFPGRFSGRQFSNSRSEMNVSTLELGDSALYLCASSFRLAGGPEQFFGPGTRLTVL.

The chain carries TRBV11-2 and TRBJ1-5; D is unresolved. V dropped 4 bases and J dropped 3 bases, with 7 bases sitting between them. The CDR3 sequence is 13 residues long. Germline V gene data show CDR1 as SGHAT and CDR2 as FQNNGV. Here the CDR3 reads CASSSGNNQPQHF. CDR3 nucleotides: TGTGCCAGCAGCTCAGGAAACAATCAGCCCCAGCATTTT.

This clonotype was detected ten times or more. The chain links TRBV12-3 or TRBV12-4 to TRBJ2-2; TRBD1 aligns across 9 bases. V shed 3 bases, J shed 10 bases, and the junction held 15 bases outside the gene matches. The CDR3 runs to 17 residues. The CDR3 DNA reads as TGTGCCAGCAGTTTCCTACAGGGGGCAATAGGGAAGAAGGAGCTGTTTTTT. Its protein is CASSFLQGAIGKKELFF.

This clonotype was detected only a few times. The chain carries TRBV9 and TRBJ1-2; 7 bases are shared with TRBD1. The CDR3 spans 15 residues. Germline CDR1 reads SGDLS; CDR2 reads YYNGEE. J lost 0 bases, V lost 2 bases, and 4 bases had no gene match. CDR3 sequence: CASSVSTGANYGYTF. The DNA for the CDR3 is TGTGCCAGCAGCGTTAGTACAGGGGCTAACTATGGCTACACCTTC.

Comment on this clonotype: This clone may be a read error of a much larger clone one base away. The CDR3 end shows no conserved phenylalanine or tryptophan, and so a read error is likely. V usage is TRBV12-3 or TRBV12-4 and J usage is TRBJ2-5; 8 bases map to TRBD2. The CDR3 covers 13 residues. After removal of 4 bases from V and 5 bases from J, the junction contained 3 bases not matched to a gene. CDR3 nucleotides: TGTGCCAGCAGTTCCGGGACTAGTGAGACCCAGTACTCC. Translated: CASSSGTSETQYS.

This clonotype has ten or more counts. The chain has TRBV10-3 and TRBJ2-7, with 8 positions matching TRBD1. CDR1 and CDR2 (germline): ENHRY, SYGVKD. The CDR3 extends over 13 amino acids. The V segment lost 8 bases and the J segment 0 bases; nucleotides outside the gene matches: 3. The CDR3: CAIEGQDSYEQYF. The CDR3 nucleotides are TGTGCCATCGAGGGACAGGACTCCTACGAGCAGTACTTC.

This clonotype showed up many times. The CDR3: CASGLDPGGNYGYTF. As DNA, the CDR3 is TGTGCTAGTGGTTTGGACCCGGGGGGGAACTATGGCTACACCTTC. The V and J genes are TRBV12-5 and TRBJ1-2; weak D call: TRBD1 (5 bases). Germline values: CDR1 LGHNT, CDR2 FRNRAP. V shed 1 base and J shed 2 bases, with 11 bases lying between them. The length of the CDR3 is 15 residues.

This clonotype was counted once. This sequence joins TRBV7-2 and TRBJ1-2; 9 bases agree with TRBD1. V lost 1 base and J lost 4; bases outside the gene matches: 7. This CDR3 has 16 amino acids. CDR1 and CDR2 (germline): SGHTA, FQGNSA. The CDR3 nucleotides read TGTGCCAGCAGCTTAGTCGTCGGGACAGGGCCCTATGGCTACACCTTC. Translating it yields CASSLVVGTGPYGYTF.

This clonotype was counted at least ten times. The chain is built from TRBV5-1 and TRBJ1-1, with D possibly matching TRBD1 (5 bases). Germline CDR1 reads SGHRS; CDR2 reads YFSETQ. V gave up 3 bases and J gave up 4 bases, with 16 bases separating them. This CDR3 region has 15 residues. The CDR3 region is CASSWQDRMGTEAFF. CDR3 nucleotide sequence: TGCGCCAGCAGCTGGCAAGACAGAATGGGCACTGAAGCTTTCTTT. Looking up the rest from reference TRBV5-1 and TRBJ1-1 gives the full variable domain: KAGVTQTPRYLIKTRGQQVTLSCSPISGHRSVSWYQQTPGQGLQFLFEYFSETQRNKGNFPGRFSGRQFSNSRSEMNVSTLELGDSALYLCASSWQDRMGTEAFFGQGTRLTVV.

The V gene is TRBV28, the J gene TRBJ2-1; either TRBD1 or TRBD2 may supply D (6 bases each). The V gene lost 5 bases and the J gene lost 7 bases, with 15 bases spanning the gap. CDR1 and CDR2 (germline): MDHEN, SYDVKM. CDR3 size: 14 residues. DNA of the CDR3: TGTGCCAGCAGTCTGCGAAGGGGGGCTAATGAGCAGTTCTTC. Its protein product is CASSLRRGANEQFF.